The sequence of this T cell receptor (beta chain) was determined in a study of blood T cell repertoires in COVID-19. Study at large: Sources were T cells, B-cell-depleted T cells, or PBMCs; the material itself was cDNA or gDNA.

The CDR3 loop spans 15 amino acids. Trimming shortened V by 5 bases and J by 4 bases, and 16 bases separated the two germline ends. Germline V gives CDR1 MNHNY, CDR2 SVGAGI (reference sequence). In the original analysis: Reference gene primers were amplified, and this amplification served to estimate nucleated cell counts. Repertoires were generated with immunoSEQ multiplex PCR, while TCRdb's copy carries only in-frame clones and drops some. V and J calls plus clone size are reproduced from that table; the DNA served to infer D and trimming. Among about 270,000 clones listed, 70% to 90% were seen once.

The sequence derives from a woman in her 50s with active or convalescent COVID-19. The genes are TRBV6-6 and TRBJ2-3; weak D call: TRBD1 (6 bases). Material for sequencing was peripheral blood. CDR3 protein: CASSRSQGVADTQYF. CDR3 sequence (DNA): TGTGCCAGCAGTCGATCACAGGGAGTCGCAGATACGCAGTATTTT.